One sample yielded the 27 T cell receptor beta chains listed below, sequenced in a study of CD8 T cells in Susac syndrome. An amount of RNA that ranged from roughly 0.5 to 1 ug was reverse transcribed with random hexamers. TCRdb reprocessed the immunoSEQ multiplex PCR reads with MiXCR, giving one entry per CDR3 protein. The data show 75,000 to 95,000 distinct CDR3 sequences, about 95% seen once. Source material: CD8+ T cells from PBMCs. Receptor source: a human donor with Susac syndrome.

This chain's CDR3 is CSARDRGSPVYNEQFF. DNA of the CDR3: TGCAGTGCTAGAGATCGGGGCAGCCCCGTTTACAATGAGCAGTTCTTC. The rearrangement uses TRBV20-1 and TRBJ2-1; the D gene could be TRBD1 or TRBD2 (5 bases each). Trimming took 0 bases from V and 4 from J, leaving 16 bases between them. Germline CDR1 DFQATT, CDR2 SNEGSKA (reference sequence). The CDR3 has 16 amino acids.

This clonotype was recorded only once. The CDR3 region has the DNA TGTGCCTGGACGAGGGAAAGCACAGATACGCAGTATTTT. Its translation: CAWTRESTDTQYF. The V and J genes are TRBV30 and TRBJ2-3; D might be TRBD2 (5 bases). The germline gives CDR1 GTSNPN, CDR2 SVGIG (reference sequence). The CDR3 is 13 amino acids. V shed 4 bases and J shed 0 bases, with 8 bases lying between them. Full variable domain (rest looked up from reference TRBV30 and TRBJ2-3): SQTIHQWPATLVQPVGSPLSLECTVEGTSNPNLYWYRQAAGRGLQLLFYSVGIGQISSEVPQNLSASRPQDRQFILSSKKLLLSDSGFYLCAWTRESTDTQYFGPGTRLTVL.

This clonotype was found once. The chain combines TRBV7-8 with TRBJ2-7; 12 bases match TRBD1. The CDR3 covers 16 residues. V shed 1 base, J shed 5 bases, and the junction held 6 bases outside the gene matches. The germline gives CDR1 SGHVS, CDR2 FQNEAQ. The chain's CDR3 is CASSLGSGQGAHEQYF. For the CDR3, the DNA is TGTGCCAGCAGCTTAGGGTCGGGACAGGGGGCCCACGAGCAGTACTTC.

This clonotype appeared once. V usage is TRBV20-1 and J usage is TRBJ2-1; 14 bases are shared with TRBD2. CDR3 length equals 18 residues. After removal of 0 bases from V and 2 bases from J, the junction contained 6 bases not matched to a gene. The V gene's germline CDR1 is DFQATT and CDR2 SNEGSKA (reference sequence). The CDR3 DNA reads TGCAGTGCTAGAGATGGGGGACTAGCGGGAGTACCCTACAATGAGCAGTTCTTC. This sequence encodes CSARDGGLAGVPYNEQFF.

The chain carries TRBV28 and TRBJ2-1, with D hard to call. CDR3 length: 14 amino acids. Germline V lookup: CDR1 MDHEN, CDR2 SYDVKM. The germline V and J ends were trimmed by 1 base and 0 bases, with 4 bases remaining between them. CDR3 protein: CASSLSGSYNEQFF. As DNA, the CDR3 is TGTGCCAGCAGTTTATCGGGCTCCTACAATGAGCAGTTCTTC.

The chain has TRBV5-1 and TRBJ2-1; 13 positions match TRBD2. The CDR3 sequence is 15 residues long. The germline V gene has CDR1 SGHRS and CDR2 YFSETQ. Trimming removed 4 bases from V and 7 bases from J; junction bases left unmatched: 5. CDR3 nucleotides: TGCGCCAGCAGCCCGGGACTAGCGGGAATGAATGAGCAGTTCTTC. It is translated as CASSPGLAGMNEQFF.

V and J are TRBV30 and TRBJ2-6, with TRBD1 identical over 7 bases. The V gene end was trimmed by 4 bases and the J gene end by 2 bases; junction bases not matched to a gene: 2. CDR1 and CDR2 (germline): GTSNPN, SVGIG (reference sequence). This CDR3 has 14 residues. DNA for the CDR3: TGTGCCTGGAATACAGGGGCTGGGGCCAACGTCCTGACTTTC. Its translation is CAWNTGAGANVLTF.

This chain uses TRBV25-1 with TRBJ2-5; D may match TRBD1 or TRBD2 (6 bases each). The CDR3 is 15 residues long. Germline CDR1 MGHDK, CDR2 SYGVNS. Trimming shortened V by 3 bases and J by 0 bases, and 11 bases separated the two germline ends. CDR3 sequence: CASSEVGGYQETQYF. CDR3 nucleotides: TGTGCCAGCAGTGAGGTAGGGGGGTACCAAGAGACCCAGTACTTC.

The V gene is TRBV7-9, the J gene TRBJ2-7, with a weak D call TRBD1 (6 bases). Trimming cost V 6 bases and J 3 bases, with 9 bases left between them. Germline CDR1 reads SEHNR; CDR2 reads FQNEAQ (reference sequence). This CDR3 region has 12 residues. The CDR3 region is CASRDSIYEQYF. DNA for the CDR3: TGTGCCAGCAGGGACAGCATCTACGAGCAGTACTTC.

V and J are TRBV6-5 and TRBJ1-2, with 7 bases aligning to TRBD1. Germline values: CDR1 MNHEY, CDR2 SVGAGI. The V segment lost 2 bases and the J segment 6 bases; nucleotides outside the gene matches: 9. The CDR3 has 15 amino acids. CDR3 sequence (DNA): TGTGCCAGCAGTTACCAGAGTGCAGGGGGGGATGGCTACACCTTC. Translated: CASSYQSAGGDGYTF.

J is TRBJ1-4 and V is TRBV7-9, with D unresolved. V was shortened by 7 bases and J by 0 bases, with 9 bases between the two germline ends. Germline lookup yields CDR1 SEHNR and CDR2 FQNEAQ (reference sequence). CDR3 length equals 14 residues. The CDR3: CASTLVATNEKLFF. CDR3 coding DNA: TGTGCCAGCACCTTGGTTGCAACTAATGAAAAACTGTTTTTT.

This clonotype has a single count. V is TRBV9 and J is TRBJ1-1; TRBD1 agrees at 9 bases. J gave up 8 bases and V 0 bases, and 8 bases lay outside the gene matches. The CDR3 contains 15 residues. Germline CDR1 SGDLS, CDR2 YYNGEE. As DNA, the CDR3 is TGTGCCAGCAGCGTAGCTACAGGGGACAGGGAGGAAGCTTTCTTT. It is translated as CASSVATGDREEAFF.

The gene calls are TRBV14 and TRBJ1-1; the D is unclear. Looked up from germline, CDR1 is SGHDN and CDR2 is FVKESK. The V and J ends lost 4 bases and 4 bases respectively, with 13 bases between them. This CDR3 spans 14 amino acids. Written as DNA, the CDR3 is TGTGCCAGCAGCCCACGGGTGGGAGTCACTGAAGCTTTCTTT. Protein sequence: CASSPRVGVTEAFF.

V and J are TRBV9 and TRBJ2-1; 8 nucleotides line up with TRBD2. This CDR3 spans 15 amino acids. V was clipped by 1 base and J by 5 bases; unmatched bases: 5. Germline CDR1 and CDR2: SGDLS and YYNGEE. The CDR3, as DNA: TGTGCCAGCAGCGTAAGCGGGAGCCTGGACAATGAGCAGTTCTTC. This encodes CASSVSGSLDNEQFF.

CDR3 region: CSVEGHGETQYF. The CDR3 region has the DNA TGCAGCGTTGAAGGGCACGGGGAGACCCAGTACTTC. The J gene is TRBJ2-5, the V gene TRBV29-1; D remains ambiguous. V shed 1 base and J shed 5 bases, with 8 bases lying between them. The length of the CDR3 is 12 residues. Germline-derived CDR1 and CDR2 are SQVTM and ANQGSEA.

V gene TRBV5-6 combines with J gene TRBJ2-1; D may correspond to TRBD1 or TRBD2 (5 bases each). This CDR3 is 13 amino acids long. CDR1 is SGHDT, CDR2 YYEEEE, per germline. The ends were cut back, 5 bases at V and 9 bases at J, with 15 bases in the middle. CDR3 loop: CASSDGTGSEQFF. CDR3 in DNA: TGTGCCAGCAGTGATGGGACGGGGAGTGAGCAGTTCTTC.

The rearrangement links TRBV13 to TRBJ2-7; D gene ambiguous. The germline V and J ends were trimmed by 0 bases and 3 bases, with 9 bases remaining between them. The CDR3 is made up of 14 amino acids. CDR1 is PRHDT, CDR2 FYEKMQ, per germline (reference sequence). The DNA of the CDR3 is TGTGCCAGCAGCTTAGGAGGAAATGACTACGAGCAGTACTTC. As protein: CASSLGGNDYEQYF.

The rearrangement joins TRBV4-1 to TRBJ2-3; D not certain. V dropped 0 bases and J dropped 2 bases, with 15 bases sitting between them. The CDR3 length is 17 residues. The germline gives CDR1 MGHRA, CDR2 YSYEKL. This CDR3 reads CASSQDITAWTTDTQYF. In nucleotides, the CDR3 is TGCGCCAGCAGCCAAGATATAACAGCCTGGACCACAGATACGCAGTATTTT.

This chain connects TRBV28 to TRBJ2-7; weak D call: TRBD2 (6 bases). CDR3 length: 17 residues. Per germline, CDR1 MDHEN and CDR2 SYDVKM. V lost 1 base to trimming and J lost 3 bases, with 19 bases between them. This chain's CDR3 is CASSLFRIGLHSYEQYF. CDR3 sequence (DNA): TGTGCCAGCAGTTTATTCCGAATCGGACTACACAGCTACGAGCAGTACTTC.

The chain recombines TRBV28 with TRBJ1-1, with no clear D. The CDR3 contains 15 residues. V was shortened by 4 bases and J by 0 bases, with 12 bases between the two germline ends. Germline V gene sequence: CDR1 MDHEN, CDR2 SYDVKM. The CDR3 DNA reads TGTGCCAGCAGTTCCAGGAATGCTATGAACACTGAAGCTTTCTTT. Translation gives CASSSRNAMNTEAFF.

V and J are TRBV30 and TRBJ2-7; D is perhaps TRBD2 (5 bases). The CDR3 loop spans 14 amino acids. CDR1 is GTSNPN, CDR2 SVGIG, per germline (reference sequence). Trimming removed 0 bases at V and 0 bases at J, with 9 bases between. CDR3 protein: CAWSVPGNSYEQYF. CDR3 sequence (DNA): TGTGCCTGGAGTGTCCCGGGAAACTCCTACGAGCAGTACTTC.

This chain joins TRBV13 and TRBJ2-4; D is undetermined. V dropped 0 bases and J dropped 0 bases, with 9 bases sitting between them. CDR1 and CDR2 (germline): PRHDT, FYEKMQ (reference sequence). There are 16 residues in the CDR3. In nucleotides, the CDR3 is TGTGCCAGCAGCTTAGGTGTCGGTTTAGCCAAAAACATTCAGTACTTC. Residues: CASSLGVGLAKNIQYF.

The sample holds one count of this clonotype. V and J are TRBV6-6 and TRBJ2-3, with unresolved D. The CDR3 spans 14 residues. Germline CDR1 is MNHNY and CDR2 is SVGAGI (reference sequence). V was shortened by 5 bases and J by 2 bases, with 11 bases between the two germline ends. The CDR3 coding sequence is TGTGCCAGCAGTACTTCTTTGGTCACAGATACGCAGTATTTT. This codes for CASSTSLVTDTQYF.

This chain links TRBV2 with TRBJ2-7; TRBD2 is a possible D gene (6 bases). The germline V gene encodes CDR1 SNHLY and CDR2 FYNNEI. The CDR3 is 12 residues long. With 7 bases removed from V and 7 bases from J, the gap between germline ends came to 14 bases. CDR3 coding DNA: TGTGCCAGCATGGAGGGCTCGACTGAGCAGTACTTC. This gives the protein CASMEGSTEQYF.

A single count supports this clonotype. This chain uses TRBV4-1 with TRBJ2-1; D assignment may be TRBD1 or TRBD2 (6 bases each). V dropped 4 bases and J dropped 5 bases, with 12 bases sitting between them. The CDR3 has 14 amino acids. In germline, CDR1 is MGHRA, CDR2 YSYEKL. The CDR3 coding sequence is TGCGCCAGCAGCCCACAGAGGGGGGACAATGAGCAGTTCTTC. Protein sequence: CASSPQRGDNEQFF.

The CDR3 DNA is TGTGCCTGGACGCGACTAGCGGGATCCGACGAGCAGTACTTC. This codes for CAWTRLAGSDEQYF. J is TRBJ2-7 and V is TRBV30; 11 bases match TRBD2. The CDR3 length is 14 residues. Germline lookup yields CDR1 GTSNPN and CDR2 SVGIG (reference sequence). V trimming: 4 bases; J trimming: 5 bases; junction bases outside the gene matches: 7.

This clonotype was observed a single time. The gene calls are TRBV7-9 and TRBJ2-7; D is undetermined. The CDR3 loop spans 12 amino acids. V was trimmed by 5 bases and J by 6 bases, leaving 11 bases between them. Germline lookup yields CDR1 SEHNR and CDR2 FQNEAQ (reference sequence). CDR3: CASSLLLSEQYF. DNA of the CDR3: TGTGCCAGCAGCCTCCTCCTTAGCGAGCAGTACTTC. The full variable domain, completed using reference TRBV7-9 and TRBJ2-7, is DTGVSQNPRHKITKRGQNVTFRCDPISEHNRLYWYRQTLGQGPEFLTYFQNEAQLEKSRLLSDRFSAERPKGSFSTLEIQRTEQGDSAMYLCASSLLLSEQYFGPGTRLTVT.